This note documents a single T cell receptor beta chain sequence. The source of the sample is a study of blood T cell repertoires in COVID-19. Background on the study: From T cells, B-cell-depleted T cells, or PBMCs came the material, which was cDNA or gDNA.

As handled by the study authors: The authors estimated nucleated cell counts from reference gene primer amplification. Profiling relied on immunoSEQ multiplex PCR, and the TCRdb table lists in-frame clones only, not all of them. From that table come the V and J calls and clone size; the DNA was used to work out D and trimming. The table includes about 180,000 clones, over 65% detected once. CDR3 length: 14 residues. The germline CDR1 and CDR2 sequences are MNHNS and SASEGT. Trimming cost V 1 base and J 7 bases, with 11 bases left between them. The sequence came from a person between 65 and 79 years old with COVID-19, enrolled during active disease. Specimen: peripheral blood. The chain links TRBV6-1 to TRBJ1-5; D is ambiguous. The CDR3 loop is CASSEGRVGQPQHF. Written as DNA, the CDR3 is TGTGCCAGCAGTGAAGGGAGGGTAGGGCAGCCCCAGCATTTT.